The subject of this entry is one T cell receptor beta chain. Its antigen remains unidentified. Per the germline V gene, CDR1 is SGHRS and CDR2 is YFSETQ. The V gene lost 4 bases and the J gene lost 4 bases, with 12 bases spanning the gap. The length of the CDR3 is 13 residues. The sample is drawn from a study of CD8 T cells in ankylosing spondylitis. Study outcomes and limitations: Disease-linked clones were reportedly significantly enriched in matched ankylosing spondylitis synovial fluid.

It was by quantitative 5'-RACE with molecular barcodes that TCR beta libraries were made. Each CDR3 protein is one row after TCRdb ran MiXCR on the 5' RACE reads. The table has about 150,000 distinct CDR3 sequences, more than 40% seen once. The sequenced material came from synovial fluid, either unsorted or a sorted T cell fraction (not recorded which). The receptor's source is a male donor with ankylosing spondylitis. The rearrangement joins TRBV5-1 to TRBJ2-7; D may correspond to TRBD1 or TRBD2 (5 bases each). CDR3 in amino acids: CASSPRGLYEQYF. For the CDR3, the DNA is TGCGCCAGCAGCCCGAGGGGCCTATACGAGCAGTACTTC.